The entry that follows covers one T cell receptor beta chain sequence. Germline V gene sequence: CDR1 LGHDT, CDR2 YNNKEL (reference sequence). The CDR3 has 22 amino acids. V was clipped by 1 base and J by 2 bases; unmatched bases: 13. The data stem from a study of blood T cell repertoires in COVID-19. The wider study: Spain, Italy and the United States supplied samples that represented acute and convalescent COVID-19. From T cells, B-cell-depleted T cells, or PBMCs came the material, which was cDNA or gDNA.

As originally analysed: Reference gene primer amplification gave estimated nucleated cell counts. Sequenced by immunoSEQ multiplex PCR; TCRdb stores in-frame clones only, minus some. V, J and clone size derive from that table, while D and trimming were established from the DNA sequence. The sample yields about 140,000 clones, approximately 80% seen once. The receptor was derived from an elderly woman in a cohort sampled during active or convalescent COVID-19. This rearrangement joins TRBV3-1 (or the pseudogene TRBV3-2) to TRBJ2-6; TRBD2 matches at 14 bases. Material for sequencing was peripheral blood. This CDR3 is CASSQVAPAGLAGGPGANVLTF. As DNA, the CDR3 is TGTGCCAGCAGCCAAGTCGCTCCGGCTGGACTAGCGGGGGGCCCTGGGGCCAACGTCCTGACTTTC.